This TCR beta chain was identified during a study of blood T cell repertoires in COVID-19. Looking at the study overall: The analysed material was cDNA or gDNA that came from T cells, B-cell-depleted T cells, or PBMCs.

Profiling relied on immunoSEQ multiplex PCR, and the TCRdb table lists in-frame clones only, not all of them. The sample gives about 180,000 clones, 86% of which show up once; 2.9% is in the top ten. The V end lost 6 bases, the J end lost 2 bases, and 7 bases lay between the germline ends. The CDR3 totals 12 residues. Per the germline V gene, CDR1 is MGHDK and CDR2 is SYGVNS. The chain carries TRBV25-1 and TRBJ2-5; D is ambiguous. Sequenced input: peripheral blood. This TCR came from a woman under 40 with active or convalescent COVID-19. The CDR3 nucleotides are TGTGCCAGCAGCCTAGGACAAGAGACCCAGTACTTC. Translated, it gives CASSLGQETQYF. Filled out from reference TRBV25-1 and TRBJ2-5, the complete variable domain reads EADIYQTPRYLVIGTGKKITLECSQTMGHDKMYWYQQDPGMELHLIHYSYGVNSTEKGDLSSESTVSRIRTEHFPLTLESARPSHTSQYLCASSLGQETQYFGPGTRLLVL.